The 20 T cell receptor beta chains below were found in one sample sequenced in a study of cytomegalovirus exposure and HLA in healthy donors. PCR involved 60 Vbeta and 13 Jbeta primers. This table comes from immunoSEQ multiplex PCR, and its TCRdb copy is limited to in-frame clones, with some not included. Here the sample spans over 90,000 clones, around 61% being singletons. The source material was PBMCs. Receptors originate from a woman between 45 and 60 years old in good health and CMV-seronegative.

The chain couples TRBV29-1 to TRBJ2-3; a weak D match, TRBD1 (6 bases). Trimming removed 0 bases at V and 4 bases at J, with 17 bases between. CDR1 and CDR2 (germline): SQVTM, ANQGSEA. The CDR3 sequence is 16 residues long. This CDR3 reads CSVEDGRGMLADTQYF. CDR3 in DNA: TGCAGCGTTGAAGATGGCAGGGGTATGTTGGCAGATACGCAGTATTTT.

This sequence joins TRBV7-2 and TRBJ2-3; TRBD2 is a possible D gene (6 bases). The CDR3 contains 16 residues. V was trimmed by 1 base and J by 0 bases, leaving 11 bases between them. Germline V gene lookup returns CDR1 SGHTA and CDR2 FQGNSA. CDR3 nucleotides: TGTGCCAGCAGCTTAGATGCGGGGTCTAGCACAGATACGCAGTATTTT. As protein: CASSLDAGSSTDTQYF.

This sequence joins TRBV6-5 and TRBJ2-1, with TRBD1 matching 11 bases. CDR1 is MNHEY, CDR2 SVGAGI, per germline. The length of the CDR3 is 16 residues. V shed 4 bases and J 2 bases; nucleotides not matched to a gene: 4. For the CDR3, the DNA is TGTGCCAGCAGTTCGGGGACAGGGGGACCCTACAATGAGCAGTTCTTC. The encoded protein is CASSSGTGGPYNEQFF.

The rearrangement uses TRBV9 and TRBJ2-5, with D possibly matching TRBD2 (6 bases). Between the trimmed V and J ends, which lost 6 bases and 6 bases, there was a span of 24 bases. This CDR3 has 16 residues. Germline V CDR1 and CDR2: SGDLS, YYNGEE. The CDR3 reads CASKHLRVGGTQTQYF. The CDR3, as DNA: TGTGCCAGCAAACATTTGCGGGTGGGGGGAACTCAGACCCAGTACTTC.

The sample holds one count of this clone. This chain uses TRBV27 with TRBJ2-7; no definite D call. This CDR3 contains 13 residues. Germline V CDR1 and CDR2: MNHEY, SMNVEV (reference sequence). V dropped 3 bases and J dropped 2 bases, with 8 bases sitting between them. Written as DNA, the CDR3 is TGTGCCAGCAGTTTCTCCGGTCCCTACGAGCAGTACTTC. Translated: CASSFSGPYEQYF.

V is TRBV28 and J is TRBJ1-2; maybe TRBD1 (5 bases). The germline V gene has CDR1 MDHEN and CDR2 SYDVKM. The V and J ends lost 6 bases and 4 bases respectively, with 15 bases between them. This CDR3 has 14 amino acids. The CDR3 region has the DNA TGTGCCAGCAGACCGGGGGGGGTGGGCTATGGCTACACCTTC. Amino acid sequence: CASRPGGVGYGYTF.

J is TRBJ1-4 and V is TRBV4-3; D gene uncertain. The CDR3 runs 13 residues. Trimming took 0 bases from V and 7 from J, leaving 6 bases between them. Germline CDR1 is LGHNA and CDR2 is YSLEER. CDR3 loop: CASSQDVAEKLFF. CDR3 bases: TGCGCCAGCAGCCAAGATGTGGCTGAAAAACTGTTTTTT.

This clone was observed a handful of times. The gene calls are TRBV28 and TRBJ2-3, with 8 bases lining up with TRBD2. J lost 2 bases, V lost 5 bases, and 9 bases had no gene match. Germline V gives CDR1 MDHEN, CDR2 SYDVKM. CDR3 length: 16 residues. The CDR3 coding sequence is TGTGCCAGCAGTACCCTCCAGCGGGAGTACACAGATACGCAGTATTTT. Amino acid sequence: CASSTLQREYTDTQYF.

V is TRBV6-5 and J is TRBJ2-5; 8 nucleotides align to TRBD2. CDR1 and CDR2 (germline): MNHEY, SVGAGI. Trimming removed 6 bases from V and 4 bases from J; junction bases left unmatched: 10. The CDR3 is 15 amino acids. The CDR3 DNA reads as TGTGCCAGCAGATCAGCGGGAGCAGGTAGAGAGACCCAGTACTTC. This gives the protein CASRSAGAGRETQYF.

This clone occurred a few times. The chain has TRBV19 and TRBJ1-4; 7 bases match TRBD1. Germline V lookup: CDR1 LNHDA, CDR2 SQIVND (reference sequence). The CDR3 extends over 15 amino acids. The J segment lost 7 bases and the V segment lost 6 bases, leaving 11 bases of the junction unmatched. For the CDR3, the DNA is TGTGCCAGTAGAAAGACAGGGTTTATTAGTGAAAAACTGTTTTTT. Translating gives CASRKTGFISEKLFF.

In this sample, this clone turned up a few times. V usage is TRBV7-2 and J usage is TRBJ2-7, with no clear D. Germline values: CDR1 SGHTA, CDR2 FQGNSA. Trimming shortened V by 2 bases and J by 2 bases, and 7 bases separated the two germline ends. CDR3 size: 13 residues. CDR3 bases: TGTGCCAGCAGCTTAAGCCGCCCCTACGAGCAGTACTTC. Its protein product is CASSLSRPYEQYF.

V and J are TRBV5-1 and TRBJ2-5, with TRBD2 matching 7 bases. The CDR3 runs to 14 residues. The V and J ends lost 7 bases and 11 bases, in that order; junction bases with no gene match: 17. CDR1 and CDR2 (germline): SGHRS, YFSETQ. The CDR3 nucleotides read TGCGCCAGCGGGAGGGGAGAGGGGCCTCGGGAGCAGTACTTC. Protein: CASGRGEGPREQYF.

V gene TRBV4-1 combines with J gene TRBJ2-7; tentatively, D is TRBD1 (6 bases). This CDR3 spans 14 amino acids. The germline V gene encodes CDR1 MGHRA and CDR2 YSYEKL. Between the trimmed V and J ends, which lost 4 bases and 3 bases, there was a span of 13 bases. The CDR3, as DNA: TGCGCCAGCAGCCCCCGACAGGAACACTACGAGCAGTACTTC. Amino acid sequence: CASSPRQEHYEQYF.

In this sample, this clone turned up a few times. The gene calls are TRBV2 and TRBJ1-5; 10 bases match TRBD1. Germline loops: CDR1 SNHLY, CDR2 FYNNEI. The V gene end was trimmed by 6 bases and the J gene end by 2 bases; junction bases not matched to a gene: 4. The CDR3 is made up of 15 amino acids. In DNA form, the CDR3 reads TGTGCCAGCAGAGCTGGACAGGGGGGCAATCAGCCCCAGCATTTT. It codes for CASRAGQGGNQPQHF.

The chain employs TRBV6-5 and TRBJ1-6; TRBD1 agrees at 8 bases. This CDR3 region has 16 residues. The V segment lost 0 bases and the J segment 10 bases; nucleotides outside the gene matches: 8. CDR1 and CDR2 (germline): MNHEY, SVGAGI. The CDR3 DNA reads TGTGCCAGCAGTTACTCGTGGACAGGGAGCGGGTCACCCCTCCACTTT. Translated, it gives CASSYSWTGSGSPLHF.

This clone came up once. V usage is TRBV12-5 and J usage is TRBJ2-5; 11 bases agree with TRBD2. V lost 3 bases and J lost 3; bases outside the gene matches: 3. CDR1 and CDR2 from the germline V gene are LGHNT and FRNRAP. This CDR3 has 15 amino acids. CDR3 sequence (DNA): TGTGCTAGTGGTTTAGGACTAGCGGGCAAAGAGACCCAGTACTTC. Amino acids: CASGLGLAGKETQYF.

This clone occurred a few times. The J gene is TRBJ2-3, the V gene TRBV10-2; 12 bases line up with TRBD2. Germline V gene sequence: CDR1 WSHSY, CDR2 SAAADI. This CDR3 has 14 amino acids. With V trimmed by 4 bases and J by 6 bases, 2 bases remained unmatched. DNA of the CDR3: TGCGCCAGCAGTGGGACTAGCGGGACGGATACGCAGTATTTT. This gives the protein CASSGTSGTDTQYF.

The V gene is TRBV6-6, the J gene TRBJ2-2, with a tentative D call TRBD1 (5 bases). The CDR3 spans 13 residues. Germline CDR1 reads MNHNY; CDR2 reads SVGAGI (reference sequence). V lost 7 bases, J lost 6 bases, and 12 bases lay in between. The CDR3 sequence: CASTAGLAGELFF. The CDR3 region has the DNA TGTGCCAGCACGGCAGGGTTGGCCGGGGAGCTGTTTTTT.

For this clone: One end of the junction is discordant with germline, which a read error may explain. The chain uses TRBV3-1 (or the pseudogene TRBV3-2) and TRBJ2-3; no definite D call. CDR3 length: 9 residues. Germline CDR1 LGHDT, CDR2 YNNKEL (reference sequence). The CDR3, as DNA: TGTGCCAGCAGCCAAGAGGATAGCTGG. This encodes CASSQEDSW.

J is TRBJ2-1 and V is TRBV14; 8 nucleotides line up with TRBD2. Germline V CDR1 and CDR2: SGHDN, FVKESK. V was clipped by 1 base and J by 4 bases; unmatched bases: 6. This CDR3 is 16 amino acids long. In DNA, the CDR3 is TGTGCCAGCAGCCAAGTAGCGGGAAGTAGTTACAATGAGCAGTTCTTC. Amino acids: CASSQVAGSSYNEQFF.